Presented here are 29 T cell receptor beta chains from one specimen sequenced in a study of prognosis after radiotherapy for stage I lung cancer. The study amplified the TCR beta CDR3 region from genomic DNA. This amplification was carried out by two rounds of multiplex PCR. Specific primers for each TRBV and TRBJ gene were what first-round PCR used. TCRdb fed the multiplex PCR reads into MiXCR, producing one record per CDR3 protein. The table has some 34,000 distinct CDR3 sequences, under 35% seen once. Here the sequenced sample was PBMCs, taken before or after stereotactic body radiation therapy (not recorded which). The origin of the receptors is a donor aged 50 or older with non-small cell lung cancer.

This clonotype was found many times. J is TRBJ1-4 and V is TRBV3-1; D call uncertain. Trimming took off 6 bases at V and 5 bases at J, with 10 bases between the two ends. Germline CDR1 is LGHDT and CDR2 is YNNKEL (reference sequence). The CDR3 contains 13 residues. In nucleotides, the CDR3 is TGTGCCAGCAGACAGAATACAAATGAAAAACTGTTTTTT. Translation: CASRQNTNEKLFF. Looking up the rest from reference TRBV3-1 and TRBJ1-4 gives the full variable domain: DTAVSQTPKYLVTQMGNDKSIKCEQNLGHDTMYWYKQDSKKFLKIMFSYNNKELIINETVPNRFSPKSPDKAHLNLHINSLELGDSAVYFCASRQNTNEKLFFGSGTQLSVL.

This clonotype was recorded at least ten times. The rearrangement joins TRBV18 to TRBJ1-2; a weak D match, TRBD1 (5 bases). Looked up from germline, CDR1 is KGHSH and CDR2 is LQKENI. The CDR3 is 13 amino acids. V lost 1 base and J 8 bases, leaving 11 bases between the germline ends. CDR3 nucleotides: TGTGCCAGCTCACCACAGGGGATTGAGGGCTACACCTTC. Translated: CASSPQGIEGYTF.

This clonotype was picked up many times. The genes are TRBV5-1 and TRBJ2-5, with TRBD1 matching 11 bases. This CDR3 region has 16 residues. V shed 0 bases and J 6 bases; nucleotides not matched to a gene: 7. Germline CDR1 reads SGHRS; CDR2 reads YFSETQ. This chain's CDR3 is CASSLALGQGVQTQYF. The CDR3 nucleotides read TGCGCCAGCAGCTTGGCCCTGGGACAGGGGGTTCAGACCCAGTACTTC.

This clonotype was detected once. This chain connects TRBV15 to TRBJ2-5, with 9 bases fitting TRBD2. The CDR3 is 15 residues long. The junction had 1 base not matched to a gene; V was cut back by 1 base and J by 1 base. Germline V gene lookup returns CDR1 LNHNV and CDR2 YYDKDF (reference sequence). In DNA, the CDR3 is TGTGCCACCAGCAGAGGTAGCGGGGGCCAAGAGACCCAGTACTTC. It codes for CATSRGSGGQETQYF.

This clonotype was seen ten or more times. The V call is TRBV11-3, the J call TRBJ2-2; D is uncertain. Trimming stripped 5 bases from V and 0 bases from J, with 7 bases between. Germline V gives CDR1 SGHNT, CDR2 YENEEA. The CDR3 sequence is 14 residues long. The CDR3 reads CASSRAPNTGELFF. The CDR3 nucleotides read TGTGCCAGCAGCCGAGCCCCGAACACCGGGGAGCTGTTTTTT. Using reference TRBV11-3 and TRBJ2-2 for the parts outside the CDR3, the full variable domain is EAGVVQSPRYKIIEKKQPVAFWCNPISGHNTLYWYLQNLGQGPELLIRYENEEAVDDSQLPKDRFSAERLKGVDSTLKIQPAELGDSAVYLCASSRAPNTGELFFGEGSRLTVL.

A remark on this clonotype: This likely came from a read error, as a far larger clone is one base away. The chain couples TRBV6-9 to TRBJ2-3; 7 bases line up with TRBD2. V shed 4 bases and J 5 bases; nucleotides not matched to a gene: 6. The CDR3 contains 14 residues. The germline V gene has CDR1 MNHGY and CDR2 SVAAGI. The CDR3: CASSWGGPIDTQYF. The CDR3 DNA sequence: TGTGCCAGCAGTTGGGGGGGTCCCATAGATACGCAGTATTTT.

V usage is TRBV13 and J usage is TRBJ1-3; tentative D call: TRBD1 (6 bases). The CDR3 length is 16 residues. V lost 0 bases and J 2 bases, leaving 11 bases between the germline ends. Per germline, CDR1 PRHDT and CDR2 FYEKMQ (reference sequence). The CDR3 sequence: CASSLGGGWAGNTIYF. The CDR3 nucleotides read TGTGCCAGCAGCTTAGGCGGGGGCTGGGCTGGAAACACCATATATTTT.

This clonotype was observed at least ten times. The CDR3 here is CASSLVETGVAQPQHF. The CDR3 DNA sequence: TGTGCCAGCAGTTTAGTTGAGACAGGGGTCGCTCAGCCCCAGCATTTT. The V call is TRBV28, the J call TRBJ1-5; 8 bases line up with TRBD1. CDR3 length: 16 amino acids. Unmatched junction bases numbered 9, after V lost 2 bases and J lost 6 bases. Germline CDR1 and CDR2: MDHEN and SYDVKM.

In its sample, this clonotype is medium-sized. V is TRBV28 and J is TRBJ2-7; TRBD1 matches 7 bases. This CDR3 is 14 amino acids long. Germline V lookup: CDR1 MDHEN, CDR2 SYDVKM. Trimming at V came to 5 bases and at J to 2 bases, leaving 6 bases not matched to a gene. CDR3 loop: CASSAGTEPYEQYF. The CDR3 coding sequence is TGTGCCAGCAGTGCCGGGACAGAACCCTACGAGCAGTACTTC.

Comment on this clonotype: A far larger clone lies a single base away; this is likely a read error. The genes are TRBV28 and TRBJ2-7; tentative D call: TRBD2 (5 bases). The CDR3 contains 16 residues. Trimming removed 6 bases at V and 3 bases at J, with 21 bases between. Germline CDR1 and CDR2: MDHEN and SYDVKM. DNA of the CDR3: TGTGCCAGCAGCTTAGATACGCTAGAGGGAATCTACGAGCAGTACTTC. Translating gives CASSLDTLEGIYEQYF.

This clonotype appeared a single time. This likely came from a read error, as a far larger clone is one base away. V usage is TRBV6-8 and J usage is TRBJ2-2, with TRBD1 identical over 7 bases. Germline V gene sequence: CDR1 MNHGY, CDR2 SAAAGT. The CDR3 sequence is 13 residues long. The CDR3 reads CAISRDRTGELFF. CDR3 DNA: TGTGCCATCAGTCGGGACAGAACCGGGGAGCTGTTTTTT.

Details on this clonotype: No conserved phenylalanine or tryptophan ends this CDR3, so it is likely a read error. CDR3: CASSFDSGSYNEQFL. The CDR3 DNA is TGTGCCAGCAGTTTTGATAGCGGCTCCTACAATGAGCAGTTCCTC. The V call is TRBV28, the J call TRBJ2-1, with D possibly being TRBD2 (6 bases). V dropped 3 bases and J dropped 0 bases, with 9 bases sitting between them. The CDR3 totals 15 residues. Germline V gives CDR1 MDHEN, CDR2 SYDVKM.

The CDR3 DNA is TGTGCCAGCAGCCCACTAGCACTACGGGGTAGCACAGATACGCAGTATTTT. Translation: CASSPLALRGSTDTQYF. The gene calls are TRBV6-2 or TRBV6-3 and TRBJ2-3, with a tentative D call TRBD2 (6 bases). Germline V CDR1 and CDR2: MNHEY, SVGEGT. The CDR3 is 17 residues long. The ends were cut back, 6 bases at V and 0 bases at J, with 19 bases in the middle.

This clonotype was recorded many times. V and J are TRBV5-1 and TRBJ2-7; D remains unclear. This CDR3 is 14 amino acids long. Germline values: CDR1 SGHRS, CDR2 YFSETQ. The ends were cut back, 4 bases at V and 4 bases at J, with 15 bases in the middle. CDR3 DNA sequence: TGCGCCAGCAGCCCGGTTGGTAGTGGGTACGAGCAGTACTTC. Protein: CASSPVGSGYEQYF. Using reference TRBV5-1 and TRBJ2-7 for the parts outside the CDR3, the full variable domain is KAGVTQTPRYLIKTRGQQVTLSCSPISGHRSVSWYQQTPGQGLQFLFEYFSETQRNKGNFPGRFSGRQFSNSRSEMNVSTLELGDSALYLCASSPVGSGYEQYFGPGTRLTVT.

The sample holds many counts of this clonotype. This chain links TRBV7-2 with TRBJ2-7; 10 bases align to TRBD2. The CDR3 is made up of 14 amino acids. After removal of 2 bases from V and 4 bases from J, the junction contained 2 bases not matched to a gene. Germline V gives CDR1 SGHTA, CDR2 FQGNSA. In nucleotides, the CDR3 is TGTGCCAGCAGCTTACGGACTAGCGGATACGAGCAGTACTTC. Its translation: CASSLRTSGYEQYF.

This clonotype was picked up many times. This chain connects TRBV20-1 to TRBJ1-1; 10 bases fit TRBD1. The V gene end was trimmed by 5 bases and the J gene end by 4 bases; junction bases not matched to a gene: 7. Germline V gene lookup returns CDR1 DFQATT and CDR2 SNEGSKA (reference sequence). The CDR3 contains 14 residues. Here the CDR3 reads CSARQGQGGTEAFF. The CDR3 coding sequence is TGCAGTGCTCGCCAAGGACAGGGGGGCACTGAAGCTTTCTTT.

This clonotype has a count of ten or more. The chain is built from TRBV5-1 and TRBJ2-3; TRBD1 might be the D (6 bases). Trimming cost V 3 bases and J 2 bases, with 22 bases left between them. This CDR3 region has 18 residues. The germline CDR1 and CDR2 sequences are SGHRS and YFSETQ. The CDR3 region is CASSSGAYTGSFTDTQYF. As DNA, the CDR3 is TGCGCCAGCAGCTCCGGGGCTTATACAGGGTCTTTCACAGATACGCAGTATTTT.

This clonotype is classed as medium-sized. The chain recombines TRBV28 with TRBJ2-7; TRBD1 aligns across 10 bases. V was pared by 6 bases and J by 4 bases, with 9 bases of the junction left unmatched. The CDR3 runs to 15 residues. CDR1 and CDR2 from the germline V gene are MDHEN and SYDVKM. DNA for the CDR3: TGTGCCAGCAGGAGACAGGGGGCGCAGGGGTACGAGCAGTACTTC. As protein: CASRRQGAQGYEQYF.

This clonotype was counted between two and nine times. This could be a read error, since a much larger clone is one nucleotide away. This is likely a read error, given that the CDR3 carries no conserved phenylalanine or tryptophan at its end. The chain employs TRBV3-1 and TRBJ1-2, with D perhaps matching TRBD1 (6 bases). Looked up from germline, CDR1 is LGHDT and CDR2 is YNNKEL (reference sequence). V was pared by 1 base and J by 4 bases, with 10 bases between. The CDR3 is 14 residues long. CDR3 residues: CASSQAGAGYGYTS. CDR3 nucleotides: TGTGCCAGCAGCCAAGCAGGGGCCGGCTATGGCTACACCTCC.

Notes on this clonotype: A far larger clone is a single base away, which makes a read error likely. The chain carries TRBV6-9 and TRBJ1-2; 8 positions match TRBD1. J gave up 5 bases and V 2 bases, and 4 bases lay outside the gene matches. The CDR3 is made up of 14 amino acids. Germline CDR1 and CDR2: MNHGY and SVAAGI. CDR3 in DNA: TGTGCCAGCAGTTATGGACAGGGAAAGTATGGCTACACCTTC. Translated, it gives CASSYGQGKYGYTF.

This chain links TRBV25-1 with TRBJ1-1; unclear D gene. V lost 5 bases, J lost 1 base, and 14 bases lay in between. There are 15 residues in the CDR3. Germline V lookup: CDR1 MGHDK, CDR2 SYGVNS. CDR3 sequence reads: CASSSPDFGNTEAFF. CDR3 nucleotide sequence: TGTGCCAGCAGTTCCCCGGACTTTGGGAACACTGAAGCTTTCTTT.

Of note for this clonotype: A far larger clone is only one base removed, so a read error is likely. The V call is TRBV6-2 or TRBV6-3, the J call TRBJ1-5, with a tentative D call TRBD1 (5 bases). V lost 10 bases, J lost 3 bases, and 16 bases lay in between. The germline V gene has CDR1 MNHEY and CDR2 SVGEGT. The CDR3 has 14 residues. In DNA form, the CDR3 reads TGTGCCACCACAATACTGGGACCCAATCAGCCCCAGCATTTT. It specifies CATTILGPNQPQHF.

On this clonotype itself: At one end, the junction sequence differs from germline, possibly due to a read error. The V gene is TRBV12-3 or TRBV12-4, the J gene TRBJ1-5, with 8 bases identical to TRBD1. The CDR3 is made up of 14 amino acids. The CDR3 region is CASMPTGGNQPQHF. The CDR3 nucleotides are TGCGCCAGCATGCCGACAGGGGGCAATCAGCCCCAGCATTTT.

Ten or more counts support this clonotype. J is TRBJ1-6 and V is TRBV7-9; 7 bases fit TRBD1. This CDR3 has 15 residues. Germline-derived CDR1 and CDR2 are SEHNR and FQNEAQ (reference sequence). Trimming took 4 bases from V and 5 from J; bases not matched to a gene: 5. The CDR3 spells CASSYTGTDNSPLHF. In nucleotides, the CDR3 is TGTGCCAGCAGCTATACCGGGACAGATAATTCACCCCTCCACTTT. Full variable domain (missing parts from reference TRBV7-9 and TRBJ1-6): DTGVSQNPRHKITKRGQNVTFRCDPISEHNRLYWYRQTLGQGPEFLTYFQNEAQLEKSRLLSDRFSAERPKGSFSTLEIQRTEQGDSAMYLCASSYTGTDNSPLHFGNGTRLTVT.

This clonotype was counted ten times or more. J is TRBJ1-5 and V is TRBV19; possible D gene TRBD1, 6 bases. This CDR3 is 15 amino acids long. CDR1 is LNHDA, CDR2 SQIVND, per germline (reference sequence). Trimming took 5 bases from V and 0 from J, leaving 11 bases between them. The CDR3 nucleotides are TGTGCCAGTAGTGTGGACAGTTATAGCAATCAGCCCCAGCATTTT. Amino acid sequence: CASSVDSYSNQPQHF.

This clonotype was recorded many times. The chain has TRBV19 and TRBJ1-6; D is uncertain. The ends were cut back, 4 bases at V and 0 bases at J, with 13 bases in the middle. This CDR3 has 17 amino acids. The germline CDR1 and CDR2 sequences are LNHDA and SQIVND (reference sequence). The CDR3 sequence: CASSTDSVSSYNSPLHF. For the CDR3, the DNA is TGTGCCAGTAGTACGGACTCCGTCAGCTCCTATAATTCACCCCTCCACTTT.

This clonotype was seen at least ten times. This sequence joins TRBV6-2 or TRBV6-3 and TRBJ1-5, with D possibly being TRBD1 (5 bases). Germline CDR1 is MNHEY and CDR2 is SVGEGT. The length of the CDR3 is 13 residues. Trimming took 2 bases from V and 7 from J, leaving 9 bases between them. The CDR3 sequence: CASSYTRAQPQHF. The DNA for the CDR3 is TGTGCCAGCAGTTACACCAGGGCCCAGCCCCAGCATTTT.

Comment on this clonotype: The junction departs from germline at one end; a sequencing error may be responsible. The chain recombines TRBV19 with TRBJ2-2; possible D gene TRBD2, 6 bases. CDR3 length: 18 residues. Per the germline V gene, CDR1 is LNHDA and CDR2 is SQIVND (reference sequence). CDR3 amino acids: CASSTASGRAFGTGELFF. The CDR3 DNA follows: TGCGCCAGTAGTACCGCCAGCGGGCGGGCTTTCGGAACCGGGGAGCTGTTTTTT.

This clonotype has a count of ten or more. This chain links TRBV19 with TRBJ1-1, with TRBD1 identical over 7 bases. The junction had 8 bases not matched to a gene; V was cut back by 6 bases and J by 4 bases. CDR3 size: 14 residues. Germline V gene sequence: CDR1 LNHDA, CDR2 SQIVND (reference sequence). CDR3 in DNA: TGTGCCAGTAGGCCGCCAGGGGACAGCACTGAAGCTTTCTTT. Translating gives CASRPPGDSTEAFF. Full variable domain (missing parts from reference TRBV19 and TRBJ1-1): DGGITQSPKYLFRKEGQNVTLSCEQNLNHDAMYWYRQDPGQGLRLIYYSQIVNDFQKGDIAEGYSVSREKKESFPLTVTSAQKNPTAFYLCASRPPGDSTEAFFGQGTRLTVV.